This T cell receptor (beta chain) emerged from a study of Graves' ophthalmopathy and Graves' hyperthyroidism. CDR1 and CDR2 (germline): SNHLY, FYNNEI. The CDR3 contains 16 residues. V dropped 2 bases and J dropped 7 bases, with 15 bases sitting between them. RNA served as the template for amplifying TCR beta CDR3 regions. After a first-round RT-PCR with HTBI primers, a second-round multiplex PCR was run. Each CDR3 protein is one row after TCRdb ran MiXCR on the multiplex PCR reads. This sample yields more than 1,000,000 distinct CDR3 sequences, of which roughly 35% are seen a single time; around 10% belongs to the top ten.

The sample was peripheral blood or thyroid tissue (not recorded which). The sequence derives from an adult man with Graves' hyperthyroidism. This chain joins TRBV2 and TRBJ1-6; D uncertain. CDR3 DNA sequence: TGTGCCAGCAGTGAAAGGCGAGCTACCCTAAATTCACCCCTCCACTTT. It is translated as CASSERRATLNSPLHF.